Listed below are T cell receptor beta chains from one sample, sequenced in a study of blood T cell repertoires in COVID-19. Clones were read by immunoSEQ multiplex PCR, and TCRdb kept only the in-frame ones, dropping some. Altogether approximately 48,000 clones are present, 75% to 90% being singletons, with the ten largest covering approximately 6.5%. Source material: peripheral blood. These receptors were taken from a man in his fifties or sixties with acute or convalescent COVID-19. CDR3s include the opening cysteine and the closing phenylalanine or tryptophan. Each record gives: CDR3 protein, CDR3 DNA, clone size, V gene, J gene, D gene. D genes are given only for firm matches. Clone size is not always given. Where it is, it says once, few, many or a class for expanded clones.

CASSLYGQRWEKLFF	TGCGCCAGCAGCTTATACGGACAGCGGTGGGAAAAACTGTTTTTT	few	TRBV5-1	TRBJ1-4	.
CASSQATGGAFF	TGCGCCAGCAGCCAGGCCACAGGGGGAGCTTTCTTT	.	TRBV4-1	TRBJ1-1	TRBD1
CASSYTGQETQYF	TGTGCCAGCAGCTATACAGGACAGGAGACCCAGTACTTC	.	TRBV7-3	TRBJ2-5	.
CASSSTGNQPQHF	TGTGCCAGCAGTTCGACAGGGAATCAGCCCCAGCATTTT	.	TRBV12-3/TRBV12-4	TRBJ1-5	TRBD1
CASIGTVIYEQYF	TGTGCCAGCATTGGGACAGTCATCTACGAGCAGTACTTC	once	TRBV2	TRBJ2-7	TRBD1
CASSRTGVAKNIQYF	TGTGCCAGCAGTCGGACGGGGGTAGCCAAAAACATTCAGTACTTC	.	TRBV6-5	TRBJ2-4	.
CASSSGVQETQYF	TGTGCCAGCTCCTCAGGGGTACAAGAGACCCAGTACTTC	many	TRBV10-3	TRBJ2-5	.
CASSEAPPWTGVEQYF	TGTGCCAGCAGTGAAGCTCCGCCTTGGACAGGGGTCGAGCAGTACTTC	.	TRBV2	TRBJ2-7	TRBD1
CASREGARDTQYF	TGTGCCAGCCGCGAGGGGGCGCGAGATACGCAGTATTTT	.	TRBV27	TRBJ2-3	TRBD1
CATSDGPDSSYEQYF	TGTGCCACCAGTGACGGCCCCGACTCCTCCTACGAGCAGTACTTC	.	TRBV24-1	TRBJ2-7	.
CASSLQGAQDYGYTF	TGTGCCAGCAGCCTACAGGGGGCGCAGGACTATGGCTACACCTTC	.	TRBV3-1/TRBV3-2	TRBJ1-2	TRBD1
CASSSQPGGGYGYTF	TGTGCCAGCAGCTCGCAGCCTGGGGGCGGATATGGCTACACCTTC	.	TRBV7-2	TRBJ1-2	.
CASSLSSNYPLQHF	TGTGCCAGCAGTTTATCCTCCAACTATCCGCTCCAGCATTTT	.	TRBV27	TRBJ1-5	.
CASSDMGQSNQPQHF	TGTGCCAGCAGTGATATGGGACAGAGCAATCAGCCCCAGCATTTT	.	TRBV6-1	TRBJ1-5	TRBD1
CASSLSGSWGRDEQFF	TGTGCCAGCAGCCTTAGCGGGTCGTGGGGGCGGGATGAGCAGTTCTTC	.	TRBV4-2	TRBJ2-1	.
CASSQAPSGYQETQYF	TGCGCCAGCAGCCAAGCGCCTAGCGGGTACCAAGAGACCCAGTACTTC	.	TRBV4-1	TRBJ2-5	TRBD2
CASSPGGKNEKLFF	TGTGCCAGCAGCCCTGGGGGGAAAAACGAAAAACTGTTTTTT	.	TRBV7-9	TRBJ1-4	.
CASSQGLVAGGQETQYF	TGTGCCAGCAGCCAAGGCTTGGTAGCGGGAGGACAAGAGACCCAGTACTTC	.	TRBV14	TRBJ2-5	TRBD2
CASSSTAGNTIYF	TGTGCCAGCAGTTCGACTGCTGGAAACACCATATATTTT	.	TRBV12-3/TRBV12-4	TRBJ1-3	.
CASSLGAQGTDTQYF	TGTGCCAGCAGCTTAGGGGCACAGGGAACAGATACGCAGTATTTT	few	TRBV13	TRBJ2-3	.
CASSGGHYGYTF	TGCGCCAGCAGTGGGGGCCACTATGGCTACACCTTC	.	TRBV10-2	TRBJ1-2	.
CASSLVRGVDEKLFF	TGCGCCAGCAGCTTGGTACGGGGGGTTGATGAAAAACTGTTTTTT	.	TRBV5-1	TRBJ1-4	.
CASSSTGGAVGYTF	TGTGCCAGCAGCTCAACAGGGGGCGCGGTGGGCTACACCTTC	once	TRBV5-5	TRBJ1-2	TRBD1
CASSHTQVGTSGYNEQFF	TGCGCCAGCAGCCATACACAGGTCGGGACTAGCGGATACAATGAGCAGTTCTTC	.	TRBV4-1	TRBJ2-1	TRBD2
CASSSPASLANEKLFF	TGTGCCAGCAGCTCCCCCGCCAGTCTGGCAAATGAAAAACTGTTTTTT	.	TRBV7-9	TRBJ1-4	.
CASSLEGPGDPAGPYEQYF	TGTGCCAGCAGCTTAGAAGGTCCAGGGGATCCAGCGGGACCCTACGAGCAGTACTTC	.	TRBV7-4	TRBJ2-7	.
CASSSTSGGSYEQYF	TGTGCCAGCAGTTCGACTAGCGGGGGATCCTACGAGCAGTACTTC	.	TRBV27	TRBJ2-7	TRBD2
CASSAAGLGGNEQFF	TGCGCCAGCAGCGCCGCGGGACTAGGTGGGAATGAGCAGTTCTTC	.	TRBV5-1	TRBJ2-1	TRBD2
CASSLYRGQITGELFF	TGTGCCAGCAGTTTGTATCGTGGACAGATCACCGGGGAGCTGTTTTTT	.	TRBV27	TRBJ2-2	.
CASSPSRDSPYGYTF	TGTGCCAGCTCACCATCGCGGGACAGTCCTTATGGCTACACCTTC	.	TRBV18	TRBJ1-2	TRBD1
CASSLVSTGASSNQPQHF	TGTGCCAGCAGCTTAGTATCAACAGGGGCTTCGAGCAATCAGCCCCAGCATTTT	.	TRBV7-2	TRBJ1-5	TRBD1
CASSQTGTGDSYNEQFF	TGTGCCAGCAGCCAGACTGGGACAGGCGACTCCTACAATGAGCAGTTCTTC	.	TRBV7-3	TRBJ2-1	TRBD1
CASRPRDRGRGEQPQHF	TGTGCCAGCAGGCCGAGGGACAGGGGGCGAGGCGAGCAGCCCCAGCATTTT	.	TRBV28	TRBJ1-5	TRBD1
CASSSTGDQPQHF	TGTGCCAGCAGCTCCACAGGGGATCAGCCCCAGCATTTT	few	TRBV7-9	TRBJ1-5	TRBD1
CASSQDLTKYQPQHF	TGCGCCAGCAGCCAAGATCTTACAAAGTATCAGCCCCAGCATTTT	.	TRBV4-1	TRBJ1-5	.
CASSYAGVNQPQHF	TGTGCCAGCAGTTACGCAGGGGTCAATCAGCCCCAGCATTTT	.	TRBV6-5	TRBJ1-5	.
CASSATGTGYGYTF	TGTGCCAGCAGTGCCACCGGGACAGGGTATGGCTACACCTTC	.	TRBV28	TRBJ1-2	TRBD1
CASSQSNRGLGNTIYF	TGTGCCAGCAGCCAATCCAACAGGGGGCTTGGAAACACCATATATTTT	.	TRBV16	TRBJ1-3	TRBD1
CASSVGRYSRGLATHNEQFF	TGTGCCAGCAGCGTAGGACGGTACTCAAGAGGACTAGCGACCCACAATGAGCAGTTCTTC	.	TRBV9	TRBJ2-1	TRBD2
CATSSGDNQPQHF	TGTGCCACCAGTTCAGGGGACAATCAGCCCCAGCATTTT	.	TRBV10-3	TRBJ1-5	.
CATSAYGELFF	TGTGCCACCAGTGCGTATGGGGAGCTGTTTTTT	.	TRBV24-1	TRBJ2-2	.
CAWGERLTNPDQPQHF	TGTGCCTGGGGAGAACGGCTAACGAATCCGGATCAGCCCCAGCATTTT	.	TRBV12-5	TRBJ1-5	.
CASSWGTGYGYTF	TGTGCCAGCAGTTGGGGGACAGGCTATGGCTACACCTTC	.	TRBV28	TRBJ1-2	TRBD1
CASSLWGRTHGANEKLFF	TGTGCCAGCAGCTTATGGGGGCGAACCCATGGGGCTAATGAAAAACTGTTTTTT	.	TRBV7-2	TRBJ1-4	.
CASSSGGSWSNQPQHF	TGTGCCAGCAGTTCTGGGGGCAGTTGGAGCAATCAGCCCCAGCATTTT	few	TRBV6-5	TRBJ1-5	.
CASSASGPIGETQYF	TGCGCCAGCAGCGCTAGCGGACCCATTGGGGAGACCCAGTACTTC	.	TRBV5-1	TRBJ2-5	TRBD2
CASSLDPPGQGATNEKLFF	TGCGCCAGCAGCTTGGATCCCCCGGGACAGGGGGCAACTAATGAAAAACTGTTTTTT	.	TRBV5-1	TRBJ1-4	TRBD1
CASSLGFSGKPLREQFF	TGCGCCAGCAGCTTGGGGTTTAGCGGGAAACCCCTGAGGGAGCAGTTCTTC	.	TRBV5-1	TRBJ2-1	TRBD2
CASSLAAGLRLYNEQFF	TGCGCCAGCAGCTTGGCCGCGGGACTACGGTTATACAATGAGCAGTTCTTC	.	TRBV5-1	TRBJ2-1	TRBD2
CASSRTTVGYTF	TGTGCCAGCAGTCGCACGACAGTTGGCTACACCTTC	.	TRBV28	TRBJ1-2	.
CASSQTSGSPTDTQYF	TGCGCCAGCAGCCAAACAAGCGGGAGCCCCACAGATACGCAGTATTTT	.	TRBV4-1	TRBJ2-3	TRBD2
CASSSPTGAWDGYTF	TGTGCCAGCAGCTCCCCGACAGGGGCTTGGGATGGCTACACCTTC	.	TRBV5-4	TRBJ1-2	TRBD1
CASSPIYGGGYTF	TGTGCCAGCAGCCCGATCTATGGAGGCGGCTACACCTTC	.	TRBV6-5	TRBJ1-2	.
CASRGQGASYEQYF	TGCGCCAGCAGGGGGCAGGGGGCCTCCTACGAGCAGTACTTC	.	TRBV5-1	TRBJ2-7	TRBD1
CASSGDRGLAEAFF	TGTGCCAGCAGCGGGGACAGGGGGCTCGCTGAAGCTTTCTTT	.	TRBV5-6	TRBJ1-1	TRBD1
CASSAQGVSNNEQFF	TGCGCCAGCAGCGCCCAAGGGGTATCTAACAATGAGCAGTTCTTC	.	TRBV5-1	TRBJ2-1	.
CASSDTPRRQYF	TGCGCCAGCAGTGACACCCCGCGAAGGCAGTATTTT	.	TRBV10-1	TRBJ2-3	.